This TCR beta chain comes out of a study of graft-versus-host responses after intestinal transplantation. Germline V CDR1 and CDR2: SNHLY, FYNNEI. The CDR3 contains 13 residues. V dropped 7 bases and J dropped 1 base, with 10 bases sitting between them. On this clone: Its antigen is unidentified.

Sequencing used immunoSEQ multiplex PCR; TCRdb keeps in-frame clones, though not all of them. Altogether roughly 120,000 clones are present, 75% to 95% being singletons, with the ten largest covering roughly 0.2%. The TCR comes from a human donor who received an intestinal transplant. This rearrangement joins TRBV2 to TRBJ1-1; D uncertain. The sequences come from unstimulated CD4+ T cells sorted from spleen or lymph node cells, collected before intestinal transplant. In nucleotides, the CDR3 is TGTGCCAGCAATTTACTCTCGAACACTGAAGCTTTCTTT. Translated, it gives CASNLLSNTEAFF. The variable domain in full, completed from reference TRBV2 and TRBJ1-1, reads EPEVTQTPSHQVTQMGQEVILRCVPISNHLYFYWYRQILGQKVEFLVSFYNNEISEKSEIFDDQFSVERPDGSNFTLKIRSTKLEDSAMYFCASNLLSNTEAFFGQGTRLTVV.